This paragraph reports one TCR beta chain. The antigen remains unidentified. No treatment of any kind had been given to any patient before thyroid surgery. J was trimmed by 5 bases and V by 3 bases; bases with no gene match: 5. This CDR3 comprises 16 residues. Germline loops: CDR1 LNHNV, CDR2 YYDKDF (reference sequence). The sample comes from a study of metastatic and nonmetastatic thyroid tumors. The wider study: For malignant and benign thyroid patients, tumor or nodule tissue and blood were the sources whose repertoires were compared.

Findings of the study overall: Malignant thyroid tumors reportedly had TCR beta diversity that was significantly higher than in benign nodules, in blood and tumor.

TCRdb reprocessed the PCR reads using MiXCR. The sample records about 5,000 clones, less than 40% being singletons. This sequence joins TRBV15 and TRBJ2-2; TRBD1 matches 11 bases. The receptor was derived from a male donor with papillary thyroid cancer or a benign thyroid nodule (not recorded which). Some clones in this sample may be carry-over from other donors' samples. Input material: tumor tissue. CDR3 residues: CATSRPGQGATGELFF. The DNA for the CDR3 is TGTGCCACCAGCAGGCCCGGACAGGGGGCGACCGGGGAGCTGTTTTTT.